This T cell receptor beta chain was recorded in a study of beta chain features in type 1 diabetes. Study-level findings and limits: Fewer junction insertions and more nucleotide deletions appeared in type 1 diabetes patients.

What was sequenced were expressed TCRB transcripts, since all of the isolated RNA had been reverse transcribed. Naive, central memory and regulatory T cell samples came to a mean of approximately 4 million reads. Some clones are missing from TCRdb's copy, which holds only in-frame ones; the method was immunoSEQ multiplex PCR. The sample yields about half a million clones, over 25% seen once. This clone was seen a few times. Its antigen is not identified. This TCR came from a man aged 18 to 29 in good health. Sequences were obtained from naive CD4+ T cells from blood.

The CDR3 sequence is CASSGRTGPFGYTF. For the CDR3, the DNA is TGTGCCAGCAGCGGGAGGACAGGGCCCTTTGGCTACACCTTC. The rearrangement links TRBV11-2 to TRBJ1-2; 8 nucleotides match TRBD1. V shed 5 bases and J 7 bases; nucleotides not matched to a gene: 9. Germline loops: CDR1 SGHAT, CDR2 FQNNGV. The CDR3 is 14 amino acids.